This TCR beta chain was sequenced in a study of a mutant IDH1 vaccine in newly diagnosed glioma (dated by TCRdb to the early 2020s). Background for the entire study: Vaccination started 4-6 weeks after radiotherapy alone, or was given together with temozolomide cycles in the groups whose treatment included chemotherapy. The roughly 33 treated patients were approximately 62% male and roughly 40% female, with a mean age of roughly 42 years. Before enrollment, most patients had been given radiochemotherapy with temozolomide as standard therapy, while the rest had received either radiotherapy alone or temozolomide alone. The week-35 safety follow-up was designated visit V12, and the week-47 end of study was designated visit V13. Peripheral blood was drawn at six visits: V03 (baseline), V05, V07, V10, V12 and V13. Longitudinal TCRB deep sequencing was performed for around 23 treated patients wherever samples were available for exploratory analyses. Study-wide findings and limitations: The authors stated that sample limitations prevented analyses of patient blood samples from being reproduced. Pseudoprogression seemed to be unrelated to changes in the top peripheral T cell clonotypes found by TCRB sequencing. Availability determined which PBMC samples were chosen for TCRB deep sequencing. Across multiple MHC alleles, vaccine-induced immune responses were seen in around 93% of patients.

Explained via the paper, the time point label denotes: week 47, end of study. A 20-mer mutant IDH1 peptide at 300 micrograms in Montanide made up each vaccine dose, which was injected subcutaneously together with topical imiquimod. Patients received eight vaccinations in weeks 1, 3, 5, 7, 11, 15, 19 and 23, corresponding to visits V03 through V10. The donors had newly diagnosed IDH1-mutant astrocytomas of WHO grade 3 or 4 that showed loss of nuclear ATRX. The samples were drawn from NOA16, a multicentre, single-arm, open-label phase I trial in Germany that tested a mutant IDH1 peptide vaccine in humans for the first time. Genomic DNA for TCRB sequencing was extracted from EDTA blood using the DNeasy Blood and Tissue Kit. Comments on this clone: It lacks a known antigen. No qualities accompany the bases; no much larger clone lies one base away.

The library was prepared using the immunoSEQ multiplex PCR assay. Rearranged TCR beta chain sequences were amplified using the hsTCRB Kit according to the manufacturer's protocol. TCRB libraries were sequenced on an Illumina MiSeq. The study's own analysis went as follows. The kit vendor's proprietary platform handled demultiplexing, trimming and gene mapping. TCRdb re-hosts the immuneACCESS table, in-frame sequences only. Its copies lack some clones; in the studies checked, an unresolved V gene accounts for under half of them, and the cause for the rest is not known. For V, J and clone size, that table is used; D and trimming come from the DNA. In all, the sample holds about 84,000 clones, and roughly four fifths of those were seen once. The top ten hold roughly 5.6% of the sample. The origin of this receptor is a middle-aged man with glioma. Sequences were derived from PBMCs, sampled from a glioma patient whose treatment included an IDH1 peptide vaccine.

For the CDR3, the sequence is CATSRVKFQETQYF. Here is the DNA: TGTGCCACCAGCAGAGTAAAGTTCCAAGAGACCCAGTACTTC. The chain was built from TRBV15 and TRBJ2-5; the D gene is unclear. CDR1 and CDR2 (LNHNV, YYDKDF) derive from the germline V gene (reference sequence). The CDR3 starts with the cysteine, ends with the phenylalanine, and has 14 residues. CDR3 DNA is the only sequence kept; it has 42 bases, read in frame from the first base. Trimming at the junction amounts to 1 base on V and 1 base on J, and the germline ends lie 7 bases apart.